Presented here are 18 T cell receptor beta chains from one specimen sequenced in a study of cytomegalovirus exposure and HLA in healthy donors. Researchers ran the PCR with 60 Vbeta and 13 Jbeta primers. Measured with immunoSEQ multiplex PCR; TCRdb has only the in-frame clones, and not every one. Among some 150,000 clones listed, over 60% were seen once. The sequenced sample was PBMCs. The receptors stem from a woman between 25 and 40 years old in good health and CMV-seropositive.

This clone was seen more than once but under ten times. This chain links TRBV6-5 with TRBJ2-1; the match to TRBD1 covers 9 bases. Germline CDR1 MNHEY, CDR2 SVGAGI. The V segment lost 3 bases and the J segment 10 bases; nucleotides outside the gene matches: 4. The CDR3 spans 13 residues. For the CDR3, the DNA is TGTGCCAGCAGTTATGGACAGGGGAGGGAGCAGTTCTTC. Its translation is CASSYGQGREQFF.

This clone has more than one count but fewer than ten. The V and J genes are TRBV5-1 and TRBJ1-4, with D possibly TRBD1 on 5 matching bases. This CDR3 is 16 amino acids long. From germline, CDR1 is SGHRS and CDR2 YFSETQ. Trimming left V 3 bases short and J 3 bases short, with 15 bases between. CDR3 coding DNA: TGCGCCAGCAGCTGGCAAGGGACTGCAGCTAATGAAAAACTGTTTTTT. It codes for CASSWQGTAANEKLFF.

The chain has TRBV18 and TRBJ1-2; the match to TRBD1 covers 7 bases. This CDR3 region has 13 residues. With 4 bases clipped from V and 4 bases from J, the junction kept 3 bases outside the gene matches. Germline V gives CDR1 KGHSH, CDR2 LQKENI. The CDR3 sequence is CASSLGQAYGYTF. CDR3 DNA: TGTGCCAGCTCACTTGGACAGGCCTATGGCTACACCTTC.

V usage is TRBV6-1 and J usage is TRBJ2-7; 7 nucleotides match TRBD1. The junction had 6 bases not matched to a gene; V was cut back by 7 bases and J by 0 bases. CDR1 and CDR2 from the germline V gene are MNHNS and SASEGT. The CDR3 runs to 14 residues. The CDR3, as DNA: TGTGCCAGCAAGGGGACAGCGGCCTCCTACGAGCAGTACTTC. It encodes CASKGTAASYEQYF.

About this clone: One end of the junction does not line up with germline, which may come from a read error. The DNA of the CDR3 is TGTGCCGGCAGCTTAAGTGGGGGCAGGGTAAACACTGAAGCTTTCTTT. This sequence encodes CAGSLSGGRVNTEAFF. This rearrangement joins TRBV7-6 to TRBJ1-1, with a tentative D call TRBD1 (6 bases). The CDR3 has 16 residues. In germline, CDR1 is SGHVS, CDR2 FNYEAQ.

The chain recombines TRBV25-1 with TRBJ2-5, with a possible D match to TRBD2 (7 bases). The CDR3 extends over 11 amino acids. Germline V gene lookup returns CDR1 MGHDK and CDR2 SYGVNS. CDR3 sequence reads: CAGGAGETQYF. The CDR3 nucleotides are TGTGCTGGGGGGGCCGGGGAGACCCAGTACTTC.

The sample holds a few counts of this clone. The chain joins TRBV28 to TRBJ1-2, with 8 bases matching TRBD1. The CDR3 loop spans 14 amino acids. Trimming took 3 bases from V and 4 from J; bases not matched to a gene: 4. Germline CDR1 is MDHEN and CDR2 is SYDVKM. The CDR3 spells CASSFRDRPYGYTF. CDR3 nucleotide sequence: TGTGCCAGCAGTTTTAGGGACAGGCCCTATGGCTACACCTTC.

V and J are TRBV9 and TRBJ1-2; unclear D gene. Germline V gene data show CDR1 as SGDLS and CDR2 as YYNGEE. The V gene lost 4 bases and the J gene lost 7 bases, with 14 bases spanning the gap. The CDR3 extends over 13 amino acids. CDR3 sequence (DNA): TGTGCCAGCAGCTCCCAAGGACTCCTTGGCTACACCTTC. Its translation: CASSSQGLLGYTF. The whole variable domain, filled in from reference TRBV9 and TRBJ1-2, reads DSGVTQTPKHLITATGQRVTLRCSPRSGDLSVYWYQQSLDQGLQFLIQYYNGEERAKGNILERFSAQQFPDLHSELNLSSLELGDSALYFCASSSQGLLGYTFGSGTRLTVV.

V and J are TRBV28 and TRBJ2-7; 8 bases fit TRBD1. CDR1 and CDR2 (germline): MDHEN, SYDVKM. Losses at the gene ends were 6 bases for V and 3 bases for J; bases not matched to a gene: 16. This CDR3 region has 17 residues. CDR3: CASSSTGALPPGYEQYF. CDR3 DNA: TGTGCCAGCAGCTCGACAGGGGCCCTCCCACCGGGCTACGAGCAGTACTTC.

On this clone: Different DNA sequences within this sample yield the same CDR3. The chain joins TRBV6-1 to TRBJ2-1, with D unclear. Germline V lookup: CDR1 MNHNS, CDR2 SASEGT. The V end lost 6 bases, the J end lost 9 bases, and 12 bases lay between the germline ends. CDR3 length: 12 residues. The CDR3 spells CASRPPSREQFF. The DNA for the CDR3 is TGTGCCAGCAGGCCCCCTAGTCGTGAGCAGTTCTTC.

This clone occurred once. This chain uses TRBV12-2 with TRBJ1-4; TRBD1 is the table's D call and was not checked against the DNA. TRBV12-2 represents a pseudogene. CDR3 length: 15 amino acids. The DNA for the CDR3 is TGTGCAAGTCGCGTAGTCGAGTCAGGAAATGAAAAACTGTTTTTT. Protein sequence: CASRVVESGNEKLFF.

This rearrangement joins TRBV7-2 to TRBJ2-5; D remains ambiguous. Germline CDR1 is SGHTA and CDR2 is FQGNSA. The CDR3 extends over 14 amino acids. Trimming took 4 bases from V and 5 from J, leaving 14 bases between them. CDR3: CASSSLDSRETQYF. Here the CDR3 DNA reads TGTGCCAGCAGCTCGTTAGACTCGAGGGAGACCCAGTACTTC.

This chain connects TRBV5-1 to TRBJ2-3; 7 bases align to TRBD2. Germline V gene data show CDR1 as SGHRS and CDR2 as YFSETQ. Germline trimming cut 1 base from V and 3 bases from J; bases unmatched to any gene: 11. The CDR3 length is 17 residues. CDR3 sequence reads: CASSLQLAIRGTDTQYF. In nucleotides, the CDR3 is TGCGCCAGCAGCTTGCAACTAGCGATCCGGGGGACAGATACGCAGTATTTT.

The rearrangement links TRBV6-5 to TRBJ1-2, with D possibly matching TRBD1 (5 bases). From germline, CDR1 is MNHEY and CDR2 SVGAGI. This CDR3 spans 14 amino acids. V was clipped by 0 bases and J by 7 bases, with 12 bases between them. In DNA form, the CDR3 reads TGTGCCAGCAGTTACTCGGCGGGGAGGGGTGGCTACACCTTC. Its protein product is CASSYSAGRGGYTF.

The chain uses TRBV29-1 and TRBJ1-1, with a weak D call TRBD1 (5 bases). CDR1 is SQVTM, CDR2 ANQGSEA, per germline. The CDR3 is 15 residues long. Trimming pared 4 bases from V and 0 bases from J, leaving 15 bases between. CDR3 bases: TGCAGCGTTGCCGGCGGCTGGGGCATGAACACTGAAGCTTTCTTT. Protein: CSVAGGWGMNTEAFF.

Concerning this clone itself: The same CDR3 also results from other DNA sequences found in this sample. The V gene is TRBV11-2, the J gene TRBJ2-1; 9 positions agree with TRBD2. The CDR3 loop spans 16 amino acids. Germline V CDR1 and CDR2: SGHAT, FQNNGV. With 2 bases clipped from V and 1 base from J, the junction kept 3 bases outside the gene matches. This CDR3 reads CASSLLAGASYNEQFF. CDR3 nucleotide sequence: TGTGCCAGCAGCTTATTAGCGGGAGCATCCTACAATGAGCAGTTCTTC.

This clone was observed a few times. The chain is built from TRBV10-2 and TRBJ1-6; no definite D call. Deletions cut 1 base from V and 14 bases from J, with 18 bases between. This CDR3 region has 15 residues. Germline V CDR1 and CDR2: WSHSY, SAAADI. Written as DNA, the CDR3 is TGCGCCAGCAGTGAGTTAACAGACATCTCTTGGGCCCTCCACTTT. Translated: CASSELTDISWALHF.

J is TRBJ1-6 and V is TRBV15; D is unclear. CDR3 length: 14 residues. CDR1 LNHNV and CDR2 YYDKDF come from the germline V gene (reference sequence). The V and J ends lost 5 bases and 2 bases respectively, with 7 bases between them. The CDR3 nucleotides are TGTGCCACCAGCTTAAACACCTATAATTCACCCCTCCACTTT. The encoded protein is CATSLNTYNSPLHF.